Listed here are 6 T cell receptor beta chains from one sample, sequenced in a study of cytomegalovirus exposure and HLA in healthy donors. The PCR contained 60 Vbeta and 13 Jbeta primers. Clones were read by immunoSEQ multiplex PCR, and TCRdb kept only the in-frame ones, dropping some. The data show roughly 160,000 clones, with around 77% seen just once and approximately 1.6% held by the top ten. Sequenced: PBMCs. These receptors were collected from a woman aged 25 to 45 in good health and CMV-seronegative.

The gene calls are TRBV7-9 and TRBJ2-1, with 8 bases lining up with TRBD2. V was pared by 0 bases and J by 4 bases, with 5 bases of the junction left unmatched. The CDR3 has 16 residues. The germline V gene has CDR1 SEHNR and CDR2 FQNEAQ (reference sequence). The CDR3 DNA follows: TGTGCCAGCAGCTTAGCGGGTAGCGGGGCATACAATGAGCAGTTCTTC. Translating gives CASSLAGSGAYNEQFF.

The CDR3 DNA is TGCAGCGTTGCCACAGGGGGGAGTGACTATGGCTACACCTTC. It specifies CSVATGGSDYGYTF. The chain recombines TRBV29-1 with TRBJ1-2; 8 nucleotides align to TRBD1. With 4 bases clipped from V and 3 bases from J, the junction kept 7 bases outside the gene matches. This CDR3 contains 14 residues. CDR1 and CDR2 (germline): SQVTM, ANQGSEA.

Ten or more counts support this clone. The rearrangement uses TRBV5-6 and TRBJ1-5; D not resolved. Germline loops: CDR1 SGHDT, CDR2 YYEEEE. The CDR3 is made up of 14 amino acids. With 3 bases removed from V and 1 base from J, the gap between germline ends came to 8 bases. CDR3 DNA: TGTGCCAGCAGCTCCCGGGAGAGCAATCAGCCCCAGCATTTT. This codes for CASSSRESNQPQHF.

CDR3 loop: CASSPTGEADTQYF. The CDR3 nucleotides are TGTGCCAGCAGTCCGACAGGGGAGGCAGATACGCAGTATTTT. V gene TRBV6-5 combines with J gene TRBJ2-3; TRBD1 agrees at 8 bases. The CDR3 runs 14 residues. V dropped 5 bases and J dropped 4; count of bases not matched to a gene: 5. Germline V gene lookup returns CDR1 MNHEY and CDR2 SVGAGI.

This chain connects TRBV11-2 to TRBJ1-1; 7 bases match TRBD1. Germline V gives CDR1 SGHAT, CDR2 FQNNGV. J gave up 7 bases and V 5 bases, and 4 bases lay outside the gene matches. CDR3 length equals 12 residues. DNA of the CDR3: TGTGCCAGCAGCCCCTGGGACAGTGAAGCTTTCTTT. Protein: CASSPWDSEAFF.

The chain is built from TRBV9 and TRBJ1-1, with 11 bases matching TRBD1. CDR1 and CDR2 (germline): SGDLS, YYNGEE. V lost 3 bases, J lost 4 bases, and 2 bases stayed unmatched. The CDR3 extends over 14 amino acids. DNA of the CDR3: TGTGCCAGCAGCGGGACAGGGGGCGGCACTGAAGCTTTCTTT. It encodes CASSGTGGGTEAFF.